One sample yielded the 7 T cell receptor beta chains listed below, sequenced in a study of cytotoxic CD8 clonotypes in ibrutinib-treated CLL. Data came from immunoSEQ multiplex PCR; TCRdb stores just in-frame clones and leaves some out. The sample includes some 130,000 clones, roughly 88% seen only once; the top ten take about 1.9%. The specimen comprised PBMCs, sampled after 24 months of ibrutinib treatment. The receptors stem from a human donor with chronic lymphocytic leukemia.

This chain links TRBV5-8 with TRBJ1-2; D gene uncertain. V was clipped by 2 bases and J by 4 bases, with 9 bases between them. The CDR3 totals 13 residues. CDR1 and CDR2 (germline): SGHTS, YDEGEE. This CDR3 reads CASSFGVPYGYTF. The CDR3 DNA is TGTGCCAGCAGCTTCGGGGTACCCTATGGCTACACCTTC. The variable domain in full, completed from reference TRBV5-8 and TRBJ1-2, reads EAGVTQSPTHLIKTRGQQATLRCSPISGHTSVYWYQQALGLGLQFLLWYDEGEERNRGNFPPRFSGRQFPNYSSELNVNALELEDSALYLCASSFGVPYGYTFGSGTRLTVV.

The V and J genes are TRBV9 and TRBJ2-6; 7 positions match TRBD1. V trimming: 0 bases; J trimming: 0 bases; junction bases outside the gene matches: 9. The CDR3 contains 19 residues. The V gene's germline CDR1 is SGDLS and CDR2 YYNGEE. CDR3 protein: CASSVAPTGISSGANVLTF. The DNA for the CDR3 is TGTGCCAGCAGCGTAGCTCCGACAGGGATAAGCTCTGGGGCCAACGTCCTGACTTTC.

The chain carries TRBV27 and TRBJ2-1, with D hard to call. Trimming pared 2 bases from V and 9 bases from J, leaving 17 bases between. Per the germline V gene, CDR1 is MNHEY and CDR2 is SMNVEV (reference sequence). CDR3 length: 15 residues. CDR3 in amino acids: CASSLRFFEPLEQFF. The DNA for the CDR3 is TGTGCCAGCAGTTTACGCTTCTTCGAGCCCCTTGAGCAGTTCTTC.

This clone was detected only a few times. The chain uses TRBV28 and TRBJ2-5, with D hard to call. This CDR3 is built from 14 residues. The germline V gene encodes CDR1 MDHEN and CDR2 SYDVKM. The V end was cut by 2 bases, the J end by 5 bases, with 12 bases between. CDR3 residues: CASSLEVAGETQYF. The DNA for the CDR3 is TGTGCCAGCAGTTTAGAGGTCGCCGGGGAGACCCAGTACTTC.

V usage is TRBV5-1 and J usage is TRBJ2-5; the D is unclear. Trimming left V 0 bases short and J 4 bases short, with 7 bases between. The CDR3 has 13 residues. Germline V gene lookup returns CDR1 SGHRS and CDR2 YFSETQ. Here the CDR3 DNA reads TGCGCCAGCAGCTTGGTCCTCCGAGAGACCCAGTACTTC. Protein product: CASSLVLRETQYF.

The gene calls are TRBV29-1 and TRBJ2-7; D gene unclear. Germline CDR1 and CDR2: SQVTM and ANQGSEA. The CDR3 totals 13 residues. Trimming stripped 1 base from V and 2 bases from J, with 9 bases between. The CDR3 here is CSVEGMGTYEQYF. In DNA form, the CDR3 reads TGCAGCGTTGAAGGGATGGGGACCTACGAGCAGTACTTC.

In this sample, this clone turned up a few times. The CDR3, as DNA: TGTGCCAGCAGCTTAAGTTCCCGAGGCGGCTACACCTTC. The encoded protein is CASSLSSRGGYTF. The chain carries TRBV7-3 and TRBJ1-2, with unresolved D. Trimming took 1 base from V and 8 from J, leaving 11 bases between them. Germline CDR1 reads SGHTA; CDR2 reads FQGTGA. CDR3 length: 13 residues.